The present T cell receptor beta chain was sequenced within a study of cytomegalovirus exposure and HLA in healthy donors. Donors were nominally healthy when sampled, though unrecorded immune exposures were likely. Both 60 Vbeta primers and 13 Jbeta primers went into the PCR. Sequencing was performed with immunoSEQ multiplex PCR; in TCRdb, only in-frame clones are kept and a portion is missing. Listed are 45,000 to 55,000 clones; roughly 25% falls within the top ten. This CDR3 region has 16 residues. V gave up 4 bases and J gave up 3 bases; unmatched junction bases: 14. Germline V gene data show CDR1 as GTSNPN and CDR2 as SVGIG (reference sequence).

The chain carries TRBV30 and TRBJ2-7; 8 nucleotides agree with TRBD1. Sequenced: PBMCs. This TCR derives from a man between 40 and 49 years old in good health and CMV-seropositive. The CDR3 spells CAWKRQGKHGLYEQYF. CDR3 sequence (DNA): TGTGCCTGGAAGCGACAGGGGAAACACGGCCTCTACGAGCAGTACTTC.